This record looks at one TCR beta chain sequence and its context. This entry belongs to a study of blood T cell repertoires in COVID-19. For the study at large: Collection of acute and convalescent COVID-19 samples took place in the United States, Italy and Spain.

Assay used: immunoSEQ multiplex PCR; TCRdb lists only in-frame clones, some missing. Among under 200,000 clones listed, about 80% were seen once. Individuals drawn from some 25 US areas were about 18 to 95 years old. The CDR3 length is 11 residues. The V and J ends lost 7 bases and 2 bases respectively, with 8 bases between them. Germline V gene lookup returns CDR1 SQVTM and CDR2 ANQGSEA. Sequencing input: PBMCs or T cells enriched from blood (not recorded which). The TCR sequence derives from a woman aged 60 to 75 who had recovered from COVID-19. The chain has TRBV29-1 and TRBJ1-2; D not resolved. The CDR3 here is CSAAGNYGYTF. The CDR3 DNA is TGCAGCGCTGCAGGAAACTATGGCTACACCTTC.